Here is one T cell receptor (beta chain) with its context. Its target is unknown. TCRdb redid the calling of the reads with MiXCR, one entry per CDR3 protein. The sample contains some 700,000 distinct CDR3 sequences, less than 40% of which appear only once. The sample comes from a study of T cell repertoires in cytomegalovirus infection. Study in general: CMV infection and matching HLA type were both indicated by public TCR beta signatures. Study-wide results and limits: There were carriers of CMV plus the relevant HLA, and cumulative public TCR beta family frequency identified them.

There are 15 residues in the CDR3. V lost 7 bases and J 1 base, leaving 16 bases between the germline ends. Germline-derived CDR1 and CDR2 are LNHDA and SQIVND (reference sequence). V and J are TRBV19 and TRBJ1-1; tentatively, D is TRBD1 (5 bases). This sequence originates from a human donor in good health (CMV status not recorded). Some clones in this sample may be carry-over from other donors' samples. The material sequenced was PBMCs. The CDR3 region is CASTPTGPRNTEAFF. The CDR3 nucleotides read TGTGCCAGTACCCCAACGGGGCCGAGGAACACTGAAGCTTTCTTT. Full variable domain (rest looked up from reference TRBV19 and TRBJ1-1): DGGITQSPKYLFRKEGQNVTLSCEQNLNHDAMYWYRQDPGQGLRLIYYSQIVNDFQKGDIAEGYSVSREKKESFPLTVTSAQKNPTAFYLCASTPTGPRNTEAFFGQGTRLTVV.